The clone carrying this TCR beta chain has ten or more counts. Its antigen is not known. The sample is drawn from a study of neurological immune-mediated disorders. General study findings and limits: There were no CDR3 amino acid sequences shared by expanded clones across subjects, a result suggesting private repertoires in all groups.

5'RACE with 10-nucleotide random UMIs generated the cDNA. MiXCR was run by TCRdb on the 5' RACE reads, yielding one entry per CDR3 protein. The sample gives some 32,000 distinct CDR3 sequences, 15% of which show up once; about 28% is in the top ten. Libraries used 2 million unsorted PBMCs kept frozen in RNAlater. Germline V gene data show CDR1 as KGHDR and CDR2 as SFDVKD. This CDR3 region has 16 residues. V was clipped by 0 bases and J by 0 bases, with 7 bases between them. The source is a man between 65 and 80 years old in good health. Sequenced sample: PBMCs. The chain joins TRBV24-1 to TRBJ2-2, with D possibly TRBD1 on 5 matching bases. DNA of the CDR3: TGTGCCACCAGTGATTTGGACAGAACGAACACCGGGGAGCTGTTTTTT. It is translated as CATSDLDRTNTGELFF.